Listed here is a single TCR beta chain. Its binding antigen is unknown. Per-nucleotide qualities are absent, and no much larger clonotype sits a single base away. The sample originates from a study of T cell changes during pregnancy in multiple sclerosis (dated by TCRdb to between 2018 and 2021). With regard to the full study: The study examined how the T cell repertoire changed over the course of pregnancy in women with multiple sclerosis.

For CDR1 and CDR2, the germline V gene (reference sequence) lists MNHNY and SVGAGI. Trimming removed 2 bases from V and 5 bases from J, leaving 16 bases between the germline ends. The cysteine opens and the phenylalanine closes a CDR3 of 15 amino acids. Only the CDR3 part of the read is kept: 45 bases, read in frame from the first base. The protocol used for the library was the immunoSEQ multiplex PCR assay. Not all clones reach the TCRdb copy of this immuneACCESS table, which keeps in-frame sequences only. Checked studies attribute under half of the gap to unresolved V genes and leave the rest unexplained. The sample records under 95,000 clones, 92% of which are singletons. Approximately 2.2% of the sample rests with the top ten.

This TCR was recovered from a female donor with multiple sclerosis, enrolled in a pregnancy study. Specimen: peripheral blood, collected after pregnancy. This chain is built from TRBV6-6 and TRBJ2-7; the D gene is perhaps TRBD1, from 6 matching bases. The DNA sequence is TGTGCCAGCAGTTACCCTGGCGTGGGGGCGCACGAGCAGTACTTC. Its translation reads: CASSYPGVGAHEQYF.